This T cell receptor beta chain emerged from a study of blood T cell repertoires in COVID-19. Study-wide background: COVID-19 samples from acute and convalescent phases originated in the United States, Italy and Spain. T cells, B-cell-depleted T cells, or PBMCs supplied cDNA or gDNA.

CDR3 length: 14 residues. Germline CDR1 and CDR2: SGHRS and YFSETQ. V dropped 0 bases and J dropped 2 bases, with 7 bases sitting between them. Per the study methods: Cell counts per sample came from amplifying reference gene primers. The protocol was immunoSEQ multiplex PCR, while the TCRdb copy is restricted to in-frame clones and leaves out a portion. The V and J calls and clone size are taken from that table; D and trimming were inferred from the DNA. This repertoire shows about 240,000 clones, about 86% found once; its top ten account for about 9.5%. This chain connects TRBV5-1 to TRBJ2-3; D gene ambiguous. The sequencing sample was made of peripheral blood. The clonotype was recovered from a woman older than 75 with acute or convalescent COVID-19. Here the CDR3 reads CASSLVQFTDTQYF. Here the CDR3 DNA reads TGCGCCAGCAGCTTGGTTCAATTCACAGATACGCAGTATTTT.